This is a list of T cell receptor beta chains from one sample in a study of T cell repertoires in cytomegalovirus infection. TCRdb passed the reads through MiXCR, listing each CDR3 protein once. This table holds approximately 150,000 distinct CDR3 sequences, roughly 6% found once. What was sequenced was PBMCs. All receptors come from a human donor in good health (CMV status not recorded). Some clones in this sample may be carry-over from other donors' samples. Both conserved end residues are part of each CDR3.

J gene	CDR3 length	V gene	CDR3 protein
TRBJ1-6	15	TRBV7-2	CASSREGGGNSPLHF
TRBJ2-5	15	TRBV7-2	CASSSSAGREETQYF
TRBJ2-1	17	TRBV18	CASSQGSGGASYNEQFF
TRBJ1-1	13	TRBV30	CAWRGRAYAEAFF
TRBJ2-1	15	TRBV7-2	CASSLTSGGYNEQFF
TRBJ1-5	14	TRBV19	CASTVDGAYQPQHF
TRBJ1-2	11	TRBV7-2	CASSPDHGYTF
TRBJ2-3	15	TRBV7-2	CASSLVAGGTDTQYF
TRBJ2-2	16	TRBV7-2	CASSLGPGLAPGELFF
TRBJ1-1	16	TRBV18	CASSSIPGQGRTEAFF
TRBJ2-1	18	TRBV10-2	CASSSERGGPGSYNEQFF
TRBJ1-1	13	TRBV7-2	CASSLVGDTEAFF
TRBJ1-1	14	TRBV7-2	CASSSNRQNREAFF